These 8 T cell receptor beta chains were sequenced from one sample in a study of T cells in Graves' hyperthyroidism and ophthalmopathy. RNA transcripts served as the template for amplifying TCR beta CDR3 regions. TCR CDR3 underwent first-round RT-PCR with the HTBI primer set. Each CDR3 protein gets one entry after TCRdb re-called the multiplex PCR reads with MiXCR. Among a few hundred thousand distinct CDR3 sequences listed, approximately 17% were seen once. Material for sequencing was blood. The receptors were sampled from a woman aged 18 to 35 with Graves' ophthalmopathy.

There are many counts of this clonotype. The V gene is TRBV2, the J gene TRBJ2-7, with 7 bases matching TRBD2. Germline CDR1 SNHLY, CDR2 FYNNEI. The CDR3 contains 16 residues. With 0 bases clipped from V and 2 bases from J, the junction kept 7 bases outside the gene matches. The CDR3 sequence: CASSEALGGGTYEQYF. The CDR3 coding sequence is TGTGCCAGCAGTGAAGCGCTTGGGGGGGGTACCTACGAGCAGTACTTC.

This clonotype was seen just once. The gene calls are TRBV7-3 and TRBJ2-5; D gene ambiguous. The V end lost 4 bases, the J end lost 3 bases, and 9 bases lay between the germline ends. Germline V CDR1 and CDR2: SGHTA, FQGTGA. There are 13 residues in the CDR3. This CDR3 reads CASSSSTEETQYF. CDR3 bases: TGTGCCAGCAGCTCATCCACGGAAGAGACCCAGTACTTC.

Many counts were recorded for this clonotype. The V and J genes are TRBV30 and TRBJ1-2; 8 nucleotides match TRBD1. The germline V gene encodes CDR1 GTSNPN and CDR2 SVGIG (reference sequence). The CDR3 totals 13 residues. J was trimmed by 8 bases and V by 5 bases; bases with no gene match: 10. In nucleotides, the CDR3 is TGTGCCTGGGCCCACGGACAGGGAGGGGGCTACACCTTC. The encoded protein is CAWAHGQGGGYTF.

This clonotype was observed at least ten times. CDR3 nucleotide sequence: TGTGCCAGCAGTTTAAGAGTTAGCGGGGGGAAACAAGAGACCCAGTACTTC. Translating it yields CASSLRVSGGKQETQYF. The rearrangement uses TRBV12-3 or TRBV12-4 and TRBJ2-5, with 10 positions matching TRBD2. The CDR3 is 17 residues long. V dropped 2 bases and J dropped 2; count of bases not matched to a gene: 8.

In this sample, this clonotype turned up many times. The V and J genes are TRBV12-3 or TRBV12-4 and TRBJ1-1; TRBD1 aligns across 8 bases. The V and J ends lost 6 bases and 3 bases, in that order; junction bases with no gene match: 6. The CDR3 has 14 amino acids. CDR3 in DNA: TGTGCCAGCAGACCCCAGGGGGCGGACACTGAAGCTTTCTTT. Encoded protein: CASRPQGADTEAFF.

This clonotype was seen repeatedly, ten times or more. This sequence joins TRBV7-8 and TRBJ2-2; the D gene is possibly TRBD1 (5 bases). The length of the CDR3 is 16 residues. Trimming stripped 0 bases from V and 0 bases from J, with 8 bases between. Germline V gene data show CDR1 as SGHVS and CDR2 as FQNEAQ. The CDR3 is CASSLARGANTGELFF. The CDR3 coding sequence is TGTGCCAGCAGCTTAGCAAGGGGCGCGAACACCGGGGAGCTGTTTTTT.

This clonotype appeared many times. This chain connects TRBV18 to TRBJ2-5; TRBD1 aligns across 10 bases. Germline V gene sequence: CDR1 KGHSH, CDR2 LQKENI. This CDR3 has 13 amino acids. With V trimmed by 11 bases and J by 5 bases, 8 bases remained unmatched. CDR3 DNA: TGTGCCCCCCGACAGGGGGCATATGAGACCCAGTACTTC. As protein: CAPRQGAYETQYF.

This clonotype was counted between two and nine times. The chain recombines TRBV6-2 or TRBV6-3 with TRBJ2-1; D is perhaps TRBD1 (5 bases). Deletions cut 0 bases from V and 6 bases from J, with 18 bases between. This CDR3 spans 17 amino acids. The germline CDR1 and CDR2 sequences are MNHEY and SVGEGT. The CDR3 DNA sequence: TGTGCCAGCAGTTACTCTATTCTTCGTGGCAGGGCCAATGAGCAGTTCTTC. Its protein is CASSYSILRGRANEQFF.